The source of this T cell receptor (beta chain) is a study of T cells in Graves' hyperthyroidism and ophthalmopathy. Looked up from germline, CDR1 is SEHNR and CDR2 is FQNEAQ (reference sequence). The CDR3 has 14 residues. V was clipped by 6 bases and J by 2 bases; unmatched bases: 4. Using RNA transcripts as the source, TCR beta CDR3 regions were amplified. Primed by the HTBI set, a first-round RT-PCR was run on the TCR CDR3. Each CDR3 protein gets one entry after TCRdb re-called the multiplex PCR reads with MiXCR. The table shows around 380,000 distinct CDR3 sequences, with approximately 13% occurring only once. Clinical symptoms, serum thyroxine, TRAb, thyroid ultrasound and orbital computed tomography established diagnosis. PBMCs were sourced from more than 7.5 ml fresh peripheral blood.

This sequence joins TRBV7-9 and TRBJ2-7; 10 positions agree with TRBD1. The sequence came from a young man with Graves' hyperthyroidism that later progressed to Graves' ophthalmopathy. Material for sequencing was blood. The CDR3 region is CASRVGQGPYEQYF. The CDR3 DNA is TGTGCCAGCAGGGTGGGACAGGGGCCCTACGAGCAGTACTTC.